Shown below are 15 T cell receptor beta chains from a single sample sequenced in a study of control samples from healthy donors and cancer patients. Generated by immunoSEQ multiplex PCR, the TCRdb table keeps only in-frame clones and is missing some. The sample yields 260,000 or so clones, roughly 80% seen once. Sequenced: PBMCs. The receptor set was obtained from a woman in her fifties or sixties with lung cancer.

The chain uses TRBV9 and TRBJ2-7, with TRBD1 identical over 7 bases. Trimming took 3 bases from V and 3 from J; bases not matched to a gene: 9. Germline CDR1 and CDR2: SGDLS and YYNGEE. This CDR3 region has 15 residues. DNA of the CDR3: TGTGCCAGCAGCGCGTTTGGGACAGCAAACTACGAGCAGTACTTC. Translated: CASSAFGTANYEQYF.

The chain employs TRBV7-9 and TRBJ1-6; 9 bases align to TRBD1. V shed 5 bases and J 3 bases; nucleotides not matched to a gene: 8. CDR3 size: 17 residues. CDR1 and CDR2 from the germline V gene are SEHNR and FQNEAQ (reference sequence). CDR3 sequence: CASSPGQGTGYNSPLHF. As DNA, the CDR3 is TGTGCCAGCAGCCCGGGACAGGGAACGGGCTATAATTCACCCCTCCACTTT.

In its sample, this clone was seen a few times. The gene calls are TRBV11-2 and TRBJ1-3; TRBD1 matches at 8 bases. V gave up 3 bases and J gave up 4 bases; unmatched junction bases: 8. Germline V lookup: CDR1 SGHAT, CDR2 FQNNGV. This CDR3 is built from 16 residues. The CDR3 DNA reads TGTGCCAGCAGCTTCGACAACAGACAGGGGGGAAACACCATATATTTT. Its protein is CASSFDNRQGGNTIYF.

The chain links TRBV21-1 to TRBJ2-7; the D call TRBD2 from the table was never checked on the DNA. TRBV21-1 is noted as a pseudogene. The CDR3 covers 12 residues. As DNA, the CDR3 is TGTGCCAGCAGCATCGCTAGCTACGAGCAGTACTTC. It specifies CASSIASYEQYF.

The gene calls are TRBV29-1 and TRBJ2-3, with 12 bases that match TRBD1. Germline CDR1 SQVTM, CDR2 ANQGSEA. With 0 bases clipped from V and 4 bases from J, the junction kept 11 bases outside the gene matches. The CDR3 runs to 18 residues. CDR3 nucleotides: TGCAGCGTTGAAGATACCGGGACAGGGGGCTTTTTGGCAGATACGCAGTATTTT. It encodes CSVEDTGTGGFLADTQYF.

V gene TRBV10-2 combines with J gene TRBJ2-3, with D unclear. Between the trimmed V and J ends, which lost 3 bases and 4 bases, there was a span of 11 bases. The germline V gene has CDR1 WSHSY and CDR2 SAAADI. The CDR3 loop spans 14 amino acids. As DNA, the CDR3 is TGCGCCAGCAGTGACGTGGGGTACTCAGATACGCAGTATTTT. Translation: CASSDVGYSDTQYF.

CDR3 sequence: CSVVIRGGYGYTF. CDR3 bases: TGCAGCGTTGTAATCAGGGGAGGCTATGGCTACACCTTC. V gene TRBV29-1 combines with J gene TRBJ1-2, with D possibly TRBD1 on 6 matching bases. The CDR3 has 13 residues. Germline CDR1 SQVTM, CDR2 ANQGSEA. V was pared by 4 bases and J by 4 bases, with 13 bases between.

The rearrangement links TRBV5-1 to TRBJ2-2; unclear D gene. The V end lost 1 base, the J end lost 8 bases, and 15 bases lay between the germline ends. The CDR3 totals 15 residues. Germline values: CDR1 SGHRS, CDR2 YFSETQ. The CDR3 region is CASSLYGRTPGELFF. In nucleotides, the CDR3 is TGCGCCAGCAGCTTGTACGGCAGAACACCGGGGGAGCTGTTTTTT. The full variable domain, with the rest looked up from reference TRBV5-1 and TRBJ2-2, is KAGVTQTPRYLIKTRGQQVTLSCSPISGHRSVSWYQQTPGQGLQFLFEYFSETQRNKGNFPGRFSGRQFSNSRSEMNVSTLELGDSALYLCASSLYGRTPGELFFGEGSRLTVL.

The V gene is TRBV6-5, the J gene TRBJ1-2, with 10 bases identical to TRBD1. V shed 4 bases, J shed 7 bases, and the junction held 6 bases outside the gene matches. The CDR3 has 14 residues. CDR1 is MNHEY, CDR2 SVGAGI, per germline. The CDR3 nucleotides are TGTGCCAGCAGTTCTCAGACAGGGGGCGGTGGCTACACCTTC. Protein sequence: CASSSQTGGGGYTF.

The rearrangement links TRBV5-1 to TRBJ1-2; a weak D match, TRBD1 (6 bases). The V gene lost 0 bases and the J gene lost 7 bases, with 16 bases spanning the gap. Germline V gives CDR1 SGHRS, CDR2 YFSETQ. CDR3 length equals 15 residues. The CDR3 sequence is CASSLDRESPRGYTF. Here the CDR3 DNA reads TGCGCCAGCAGCTTGGACAGGGAAAGTCCTCGTGGCTACACCTTC.

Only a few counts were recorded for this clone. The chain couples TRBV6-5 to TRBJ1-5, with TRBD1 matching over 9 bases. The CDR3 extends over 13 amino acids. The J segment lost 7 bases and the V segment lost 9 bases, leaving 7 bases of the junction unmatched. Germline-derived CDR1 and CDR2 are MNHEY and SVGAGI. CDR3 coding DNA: TGTGCCAGTGCGGGACAGGGCACCCAGCCCCAGCATTTT. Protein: CASAGQGTQPQHF.

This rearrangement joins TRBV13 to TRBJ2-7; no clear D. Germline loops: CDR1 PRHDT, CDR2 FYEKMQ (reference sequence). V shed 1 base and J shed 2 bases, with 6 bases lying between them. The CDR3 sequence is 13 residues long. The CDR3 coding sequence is TGTGCCAGCAGCTTAGCAGAGGCCTACGAGCAGTACTTC. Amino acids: CASSLAEAYEQYF.

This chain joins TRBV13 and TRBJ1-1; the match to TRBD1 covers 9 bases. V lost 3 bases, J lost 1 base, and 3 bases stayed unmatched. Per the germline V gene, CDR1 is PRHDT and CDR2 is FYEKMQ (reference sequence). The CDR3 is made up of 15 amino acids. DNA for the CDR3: TGTGCCAGCAGCTTTTTGGACAGGGGGAACACTGAAGCTTTCTTT. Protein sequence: CASSFLDRGNTEAFF.

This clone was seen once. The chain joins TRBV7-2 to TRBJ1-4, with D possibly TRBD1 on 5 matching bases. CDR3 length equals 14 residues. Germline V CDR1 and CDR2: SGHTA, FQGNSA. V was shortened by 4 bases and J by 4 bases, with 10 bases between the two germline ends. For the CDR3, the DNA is TGTGCCAGCAGCTCTGGGGCATTTAATGAAAAACTGTTTTTT. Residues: CASSSGAFNEKLFF.

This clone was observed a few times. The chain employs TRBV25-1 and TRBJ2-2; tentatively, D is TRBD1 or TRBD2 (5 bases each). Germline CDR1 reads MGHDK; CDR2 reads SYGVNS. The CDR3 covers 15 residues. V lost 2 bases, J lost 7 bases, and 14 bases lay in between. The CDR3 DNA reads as TGTGCCAGCAGTGAAGGGACCCTTTGGGGCGGGGAGCTGTTTTTT. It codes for CASSEGTLWGGELFF.